The sequence of this T cell receptor beta chain was determined in a study of control samples from healthy donors and cancer patients. V lost 0 bases and J lost 5, with 13 bases in between. Germline CDR1 reads MNHEY; CDR2 reads SMNVEV (reference sequence). This CDR3 region has 15 residues. Assay used: immunoSEQ multiplex PCR; TCRdb lists only in-frame clones, some missing. This sample yields about 220,000 clones, of which over 90% are seen a single time; roughly 1.6% belongs to the top ten. Sequencing input: blood. The sequence derives from a man in his fifties in good health. The chain is built from TRBV27 and TRBJ1-1, with a possible D match to TRBD1 (6 bases). The CDR3 DNA reads TGTGCCAGCAGTTTATCGTGGGGGGCTGGGACTGAAGCTTTCTTT. Protein product: CASSLSWGAGTEAFF.